This T cell receptor beta chain was recorded in a study of metastatic and nonmetastatic thyroid tumors. About the research overall: Repertoires from blood and tumor or nodule tissue of malignant and benign thyroid patients were compared.

Original processing notes: A papillary thyroid cancer distant-metastasis classifier was built from CDR3 differences across clinicopathological groups. Via MiXCR, TCRdb re-called the PCR reads. Here the V and J calls rest on TCRdb's processing, not on the authors' analysis. The data contain roughly 18,000 clones, around 26% of them seen just once; the ten biggest clones take up about 13%. Thyroid surgery took place with no prior treatment in any patient. CDR1 SEHNR and CDR2 FQNEAQ come from the germline V gene (reference sequence). Trimming took 3 bases from V and 5 from J; bases not matched to a gene: 11. The CDR3 is 16 amino acids. Regarding this clone: The antigen is undetermined.

General study points: Reportedly, malignant thyroid tumors had significantly higher TCR beta diversity than benign nodules, in blood and tumor.

This TCR derives from a female donor with papillary thyroid cancer or a benign thyroid nodule (not recorded which). Some clones in this sample may be carry-over from other donors' samples. The specimen was tumor tissue. This chain joins TRBV7-9 and TRBJ2-5; 8 nucleotides align to TRBD1. This chain's CDR3 is CASSLGTTGVGETQYF. DNA of the CDR3: TGTGCCAGCAGCTTGGGGACGACAGGGGTGGGGGAGACCCAGTACTTC.